Listed below are T cell receptor beta chains from one sample, sequenced in a study of T cell repertoires in cytomegalovirus infection. TCRdb reprocessed the reads with MiXCR, giving one entry per CDR3 protein. The profile shows under 250,000 distinct CDR3 sequences, over 9% of them singletons. Sequencing was carried out using PBMCs. The origin of the receptors is a human donor in good health (CMV status not recorded). Some clones in this sample may be carry-over from other donors' samples. The CDR3 runs from the conserved cysteine through the conserved F or W. D genes are given only for firm matches. Clone sizes are given selectively: once, few, many, or a class where the clone is expanded.

v_gene: TRBV7-2; d_gene: -; len: 15; abundance: many; j_gene: TRBJ2-3; CDR3nt: TGTGCCAGCAGCTTACAAGAGGGACGTACAGATACGCAGTATTTT; CDR3aa: CASSLQEGRTDTQYF
v_gene: TRBV7-2; d_gene: -; len: 15; abundance: many; j_gene: TRBJ1-5; CDR3nt: TGTGCCAGCAGCTTAGTACGGGGAAGCAATCAGCCCCAGCATTTT; CDR3aa: CASSLVRGSNQPQHF
v_gene: TRBV29-1; d_gene: -; len: 16; abundance: -; j_gene: TRBJ2-3; CDR3nt: TGCAGCGTTGTTGGGCCCTGGACTGGGAGCACAGATACGCAGTATTTT; CDR3aa: CSVVGPWTGSTDTQYF
v_gene: TRBV6-5; d_gene: -; len: 14; abundance: -; j_gene: TRBJ2-7; CDR3nt: TGTGCCAGCAGTCGGGACATTAAACTCTACGAGCAGTACTTC; CDR3aa: CASSRDIKLYEQYF
v_gene: TRBV19; d_gene: -; len: 14; abundance: -; j_gene: TRBJ2-7; CDR3nt: TGTGCCAGTAGTATGAAGGGGACCTCCTACGAGCAGTACTTC; CDR3aa: CASSMKGTSYEQYF
v_gene: TRBV7-2; d_gene: TRBD1; len: 18; abundance: few; j_gene: TRBJ1-1; CDR3nt: TGTGCCAGCAGCTTATCGCGGCCAGGGGGTTCAATGAACACTGAAGCTTTCTTT; CDR3aa: CASSLSRPGGSMNTEAFF
v_gene: TRBV7-9; d_gene: -; len: 14; abundance: few; j_gene: TRBJ2-7; CDR3nt: TGTGCCAGCAGCTTAGGGGGGGACAGCTACGAGCAGTACTTC; CDR3aa: CASSLGGDSYEQYF
v_gene: TRBV7-9; d_gene: -; len: 16; abundance: many; j_gene: TRBJ2-7; CDR3nt: TGTGCCAGCAGCTCTGGGGAGTGGCGCGAATCCTACGAGCAGTACTTC; CDR3aa: CASSSGEWRESYEQYF
v_gene: TRBV4-3; d_gene: -; len: 15; abundance: -; j_gene: TRBJ2-5; CDR3nt: TGCGCCAGCAGCCAAGATCTCGGCCCCGCAGAGACCCAGTACTTC; CDR3aa: CASSQDLGPAETQYF
v_gene: TRBV20-1; d_gene: -; len: 13; abundance: -; j_gene: TRBJ1-5; CDR3nt: TGCAGTGCCACCACAGGCGGTCTACAGCCCCAGCATTTT; CDR3aa: CSATTGGLQPQHF
v_gene: TRBV7-6; d_gene: TRBD2; len: 15; abundance: many; j_gene: TRBJ2-3; CDR3nt: TGTGCCAGCAGCTTTCGAGCGGGGGTGGCAGATACGCAGTATTTT; CDR3aa: CASSFRAGVADTQYF
v_gene: TRBV28; d_gene: TRBD2; len: 16; abundance: few; j_gene: TRBJ2-3; CDR3nt: TGTGCCAGCTACCAGCGAAGCGGGAGACCGCCAGATACGCAGTATTTT; CDR3aa: CASYQRSGRPPDTQYF
v_gene: TRBV6-2/TRBV6-3; d_gene: -; len: 14; abundance: many; j_gene: TRBJ1-5; CDR3nt: TGTGCCAGCAGTGAACAGGGTCCCAATCAGCCCCAGCATTTT; CDR3aa: CASSEQGPNQPQHF
v_gene: TRBV7-9; d_gene: TRBD2; len: 19; abundance: many; j_gene: TRBJ2-5; CDR3nt: TGTGCCAGCAGCTTAGGGGGGGGTAGTCTGGCGGGGGGGCCGGAGACCCAGTACTTC; CDR3aa: CASSLGGGSLAGGPETQYF
v_gene: TRBV11-3; d_gene: TRBD1; len: 13; abundance: many; j_gene: TRBJ1-2; CDR3nt: TGTGCCAGCAGCTTAACAGGGGGAGGGGGCTACACCTTC; CDR3aa: CASSLTGGGGYTF
v_gene: TRBV7-3; d_gene: -; len: 12; abundance: many; j_gene: TRBJ2-7; CDR3nt: TGTGCCAGCAGCTTAACAAGGCGTGAGCAGTACTTC; CDR3aa: CASSLTRREQYF
v_gene: TRBV7-2; d_gene: TRBD2; len: 15; abundance: many; j_gene: TRBJ2-5; CDR3nt: TGTGCCAGCAGCTTAGGCGGGGGGCCCCCAGAGACCCAGTACTTC; CDR3aa: CASSLGGGPPETQYF
v_gene: TRBV7-3; d_gene: -; len: 14; abundance: many; j_gene: TRBJ1-3; CDR3nt: TGTGCCAGCAGCCTAAGCGGGGCTGGAAACACCATATATTTT; CDR3aa: CASSLSGAGNTIYF
v_gene: TRBV2; d_gene: -; len: 15; abundance: many; j_gene: TRBJ1-5; CDR3nt: TGTGCCAGCAGTGGGGACCGCATCTCCAATCAGCCCCAGCATTTT; CDR3aa: CASSGDRISNQPQHF
v_gene: TRBV4-3; d_gene: TRBD2; len: 14; abundance: many; j_gene: TRBJ2-3; CDR3nt: TGCGCCAGCAAGGATAAGGCGGGAGATGATACGCAGTATTTT; CDR3aa: CASKDKAGDDTQYF
v_gene: TRBV3-1; d_gene: TRBD1; len: 15; abundance: few; j_gene: TRBJ1-5; CDR3nt: TGTGCCAGCAGCCAAGGGACAGGAGCTAATCAGCCCCAGCATTTT; CDR3aa: CASSQGTGANQPQHF
v_gene: TRBV2; d_gene: TRBD1; len: 15; abundance: -; j_gene: TRBJ1-5; CDR3nt: TGTGCCAGCAGTCTGAGGACAGGGGAAAGTCAGCCCCAGCATTTT; CDR3aa: CASSLRTGESQPQHF
v_gene: TRBV7-2; d_gene: -; len: 15; abundance: many; j_gene: TRBJ2-6; CDR3nt: TGTGCCAGCAGCTTAGCGGCCACTGGGGCCAACGTCCTGACTTTC; CDR3aa: CASSLAATGANVLTF
v_gene: TRBV20-1; d_gene: TRBD1; len: 14; abundance: -; j_gene: TRBJ2-5; CDR3nt: TGCAGTGCTAGGGTTAGGGGGCAGGAAGAGACCCAGTACTTC; CDR3aa: CSARVRGQEETQYF
v_gene: TRBV12-3/TRBV12-4; d_gene: -; len: 15; abundance: -; j_gene: TRBJ1-3; CDR3nt: TGTGCCAGCAGTTTCCAGACTGAGGGGGGAAACACCATATATTTT; CDR3aa: CASSFQTEGGNTIYF
v_gene: TRBV5-6; d_gene: TRBD1; len: 14; abundance: few; j_gene: TRBJ1-2; CDR3nt: TGTGCCAGCAGCTTACCCACAGGGGCCTATGGCTACACCTTC; CDR3aa: CASSLPTGAYGYTF
v_gene: TRBV7-2; d_gene: TRBD2; len: 15; abundance: many; j_gene: TRBJ2-5; CDR3nt: TGTGCCAGCAGTTTTCCGGGACTAGCGATTGAGACCCAGTACTTC; CDR3aa: CASSFPGLAIETQYF
v_gene: TRBV7-8; d_gene: TRBD1; len: 16; abundance: many; j_gene: TRBJ1-1; CDR3nt: TGTGCCAGCAGCTTAGAGGGACAGGGGATCCACACTGAAGCTTTCTTT; CDR3aa: CASSLEGQGIHTEAFF
v_gene: TRBV11-3; d_gene: -; len: 14; abundance: -; j_gene: TRBJ1-1; CDR3nt: TGTGCCAGCAGGGCCGGGGCCAGGGGCACTGAAGCTTTCTTT; CDR3aa: CASRAGARGTEAFF
v_gene: TRBV6-2/TRBV6-3; d_gene: -; len: 14; abundance: once; j_gene: TRBJ2-1; CDR3nt: TGTGCCAGCAGTGACATAAAGACCTACAATGAGCAGTTCTTC; CDR3aa: CASSDIKTYNEQFF
v_gene: TRBV20-1; d_gene: -; len: 14; abundance: many; j_gene: TRBJ1-5; CDR3nt: TGCAGTGCTCCCGAGGGGGGCCGAAGTCAGCCCCAGCATTTT; CDR3aa: CSAPEGGRSQPQHF
v_gene: TRBV24-1; d_gene: TRBD1; len: 17; abundance: many; j_gene: TRBJ2-2; CDR3nt: TGTGCCACCAGTGATTCCGGACAGGGGGCTAAATCCGGGGAGCTGTTTTTT; CDR3aa: CATSDSGQGAKSGELFF
v_gene: TRBV7-2; d_gene: TRBD2; len: 16; abundance: many; j_gene: TRBJ2-5; CDR3nt: TGTGCCAGCAGCTTAGTTTCTAGCGGAGTCCAAGAGACCCAGTACTTC; CDR3aa: CASSLVSSGVQETQYF
v_gene: TRBV7-2; d_gene: TRBD2; len: 17; abundance: many; j_gene: TRBJ2-1; CDR3nt: TGTGCCAGCAGCTTAGTCCCCCTAACTAGCGGGGTGAATGAGCAGTTCTTC; CDR3aa: CASSLVPLTSGVNEQFF
v_gene: TRBV7-2; d_gene: TRBD1; len: 15; abundance: many; j_gene: TRBJ1-4; CDR3nt: TGTGCCAGCAGTAGAAACGGACAGGGGAATGAAAAACTGTTTTTT; CDR3aa: CASSRNGQGNEKLFF
v_gene: TRBV7-2; d_gene: -; len: 15; abundance: many; j_gene: TRBJ2-7; CDR3nt: TGTGCCAGCATCCCGGGTCAGGGGAATAATTACGAGCAGTACTTC; CDR3aa: CASIPGQGNNYEQYF
v_gene: TRBV5-1; d_gene: -; len: 14; abundance: many; j_gene: TRBJ1-1; CDR3nt: TGCGCCAGCAGTAAGACAGAAAAAGGCACTGAAGCTTTCTTT; CDR3aa: CASSKTEKGTEAFF
v_gene: TRBV7-2; d_gene: -; len: 14; abundance: many; j_gene: TRBJ1-2; CDR3nt: TGTGCCAGCAGCCCCGACAGGCAGGACTATGGCTACACCTTC; CDR3aa: CASSPDRQDYGYTF
v_gene: TRBV7-9; d_gene: TRBD1; len: 16; abundance: many; j_gene: TRBJ2-1; CDR3nt: TGTGCCAGCAGCTTAGAATGGGACAGAGTCTACAATGAGCAGTTCTTC; CDR3aa: CASSLEWDRVYNEQFF
v_gene: TRBV7-2; d_gene: -; len: 14; abundance: many; j_gene: TRBJ1-4; CDR3nt: TGTGCCAGCAGCCAGGACGCTACTAATGAAAAACTGTTTTTT; CDR3aa: CASSQDATNEKLFF
v_gene: TRBV19; d_gene: TRBD2; len: 14; abundance: -; j_gene: TRBJ2-1; CDR3nt: TGTGCCAGCAGGGGACTAGCGGACAACAATGAGCAGTTCTTC; CDR3aa: CASRGLADNNEQFF
v_gene: TRBV7-3; d_gene: -; len: 14; abundance: many; j_gene: TRBJ2-3; CDR3nt: TGTGCCAGCAGCTTGCGGCCAGCGGCGGATACGCAGTATTTT; CDR3aa: CASSLRPAADTQYF
v_gene: TRBV7-2; d_gene: -; len: 14; abundance: many; j_gene: TRBJ2-2; CDR3nt: TGTGCCAGCAGCTTATACACTAGATCCGGGGAGCTGTTTTTT; CDR3aa: CASSLYTRSGELFF
v_gene: TRBV7-2; d_gene: -; len: 15; abundance: many; j_gene: TRBJ2-7; CDR3nt: TGTGCCAGCAGCTTAGGGCAGGCCGCAGCCTACGAGCAGTACTTC; CDR3aa: CASSLGQAAAYEQYF
v_gene: TRBV3-1; d_gene: -; len: 13; abundance: few; j_gene: TRBJ1-3; CDR3nt: TGTGCCAGCACCGGACGGGCTGGAAACACCATATATTTT; CDR3aa: CASTGRAGNTIYF
v_gene: TRBV28; d_gene: -; len: 15; abundance: -; j_gene: TRBJ2-5; CDR3nt: TGTGCCAGCAGTTTCCACAGGGCGGGCAGGGAGACCCAGTACTTC; CDR3aa: CASSFHRAGRETQYF
v_gene: TRBV28; d_gene: -; len: 13; abundance: few; j_gene: TRBJ1-2; CDR3nt: TGTGCCAGCAGTCCAGGGCGCTGGGAAGGCTACACCTTC; CDR3aa: CASSPGRWEGYTF
v_gene: TRBV6-8; d_gene: -; len: 15; abundance: -; j_gene: TRBJ1-1; CDR3nt: TGTGCCAGCAGTTACTCGTTGTCCACAAACACTGAAGCTTTCTTT; CDR3aa: CASSYSLSTNTEAFF
v_gene: TRBV19; d_gene: TRBD2; len: 16; abundance: few; j_gene: TRBJ2-1; CDR3nt: TGTGCCAGTAGTATGGGACTAGCGGGAAGAGAAAATGAGCAGTTCTTC; CDR3aa: CASSMGLAGRENEQFF
v_gene: TRBV19; d_gene: -; len: 15; abundance: -; j_gene: TRBJ2-2; CDR3nt: TGTGCCAGTAGTACCCTGACGGGGAACACCGGGGAGCTGTTTTTT; CDR3aa: CASSTLTGNTGELFF